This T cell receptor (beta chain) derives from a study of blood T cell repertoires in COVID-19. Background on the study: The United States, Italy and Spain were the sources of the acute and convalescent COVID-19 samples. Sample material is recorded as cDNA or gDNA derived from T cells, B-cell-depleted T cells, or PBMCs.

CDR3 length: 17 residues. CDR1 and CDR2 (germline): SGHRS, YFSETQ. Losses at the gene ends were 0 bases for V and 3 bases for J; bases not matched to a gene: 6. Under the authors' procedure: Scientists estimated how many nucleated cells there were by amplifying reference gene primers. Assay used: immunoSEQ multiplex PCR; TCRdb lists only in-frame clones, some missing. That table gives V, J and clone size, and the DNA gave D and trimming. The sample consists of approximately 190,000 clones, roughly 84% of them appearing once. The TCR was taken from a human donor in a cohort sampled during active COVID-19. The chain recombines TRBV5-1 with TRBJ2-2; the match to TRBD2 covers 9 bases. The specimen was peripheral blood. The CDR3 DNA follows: TGCGCCAGCAGCTTGGACCGACTAGCGGCAGACACCGGGGAGCTGTTTTTT. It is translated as CASSLDRLAADTGELFF.